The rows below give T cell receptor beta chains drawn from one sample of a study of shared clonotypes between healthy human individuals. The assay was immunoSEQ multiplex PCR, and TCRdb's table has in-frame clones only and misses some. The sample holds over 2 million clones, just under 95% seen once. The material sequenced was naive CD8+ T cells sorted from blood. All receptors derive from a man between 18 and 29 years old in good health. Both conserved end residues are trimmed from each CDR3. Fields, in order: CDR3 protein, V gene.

CDR3: ASSVSGTADTQY
V: TRBV9

CDR3: ASSELASTDTQY
V: TRBV2

CDR3: ASSLTGSSYEQY
V: TRBV27

CDR3: ASSLASTEAF
V: TRBV6-6

CDR3: ASSRETGGSTDTQY
V: TRBV4-1

CDR3: ASSLHAPASYEQY
V: TRBV11-2

CDR3: ASSPEGRDPSTDTQY
V: TRBV18

CDR3: ASSQLQPETQY
V: TRBV4-1

CDR3: ASSSGYEQF
V: TRBV25-1

CDR3: ASSLVTGLVERNEQF
V: TRBV5-1

CDR3: ASSTLDRGNEQF
V: TRBV5-1

CDR3: ASSQVADQSYEQY
V: TRBV4-1

CDR3: ASSLRGRDEPQH
V: TRBV28

CDR3: ASSLWARMNTEAF
V: TRBV27

CDR3: ASSIDGEAGELF
V: TRBV19

CDR3: ASSPGLAIHDEQY
V: TRBV6-5

CDR3: ASSIAATLNTEAF
V: TRBV19

CDR3: ASSHRSNYGYT
V: TRBV11-1

CDR3: ASTFGVDTEAF
V: TRBV5-5

CDR3: ASSEPAGLYNSPLH
V: TRBV10-2

CDR3: ASSQETGFEQY
V: TRBV4-1

CDR3: ASSSQPGLSEQF
V: TRBV11-3

CDR3: ASSLLGDPKTEAF
V: TRBV7-9

CDR3: ASSLLQSGELF
V: TRBV7-8

CDR3: ASSETQWEQSRANVLT
V: TRBV6-1

CDR3: ASSYGTGGYEQY
V: TRBV7-2

CDR3: ASWGQQETQY
V: TRBV2

CDR3: AISGPGQGAYGYT
V: TRBV10-3

CDR3: ASSRLAGLQETQY
V: TRBV2

CDR3: ASSQERGSSYNEQF
V: TRBV4-3

CDR3: ASSVGTSRSPLH
V: TRBV9